This T cell receptor (beta chain) was captured in a study of T cell repertoires in cytomegalovirus infection. The wider study: The study used recently identified HLA-C-restricted and well-studied HLA-B-restricted CMV epitopes.

General study findings and limits: CMV-specific TCR beta clonotypes restricted by HLA-C dominated the ex vivo response. Pooled public TCR beta family frequency picked out CMV carriers with the relevant HLA.

This clonotype was recorded only once. No antigen is known for it. TCRdb reanalysed the reads using MiXCR and keeps one entry per CDR3 protein. The table has approximately 1,000,000 distinct CDR3 sequences, more than 25% seen once; the top ten hold about 14%. Germline assignment: CDR1 MNHEY and CDR2 SVGEGT. The CDR3 contains 16 residues. The junction had 7 bases not matched to a gene; V was cut back by 2 bases and J by 3 bases. This TCR was sampled from a human donor in good health (CMV status not recorded). Some clones in this sample may be carry-over from other donors' samples. This specimen was cultured CD8+ T cells from PBMCs, taken from culture after CMV antigen stimulation. The V call is TRBV6-2 or TRBV6-3, the J call TRBJ1-2; TRBD1 matches 9 bases. CDR3 sequence (DNA): TGTGCCAGCAGTTACAATCGGGACAGGGTAGACTATGGCTACACCTTC. Translation: CASSYNRDRVDYGYTF.